These 3 T cell receptor beta chains were all obtained from the same sample, sequenced in a study of cytomegalovirus exposure and HLA in healthy donors. 60 Vbeta and 13 Jbeta primers were used in PCR. Sequenced by immunoSEQ multiplex PCR; TCRdb stores in-frame clones only, minus some. The profile covers roughly 110,000 clones, with around 78% appearing a single time and 7.8% taken by the ten largest. The sequencing sample was made of PBMCs. These receptors came from a man younger than 40 in good health and CMV-seronegative.

The CDR3 here is CASSQDRTGPYEQYF. CDR3 DNA sequence: TGTGCCAGCAGCCAAGACCGGACAGGGCCCTACGAGCAGTACTTC. The rearrangement joins TRBV4-2 to TRBJ2-7; 8 bases fit TRBD1. The germline V gene has CDR1 LGHNA and CDR2 YNFKEQ. V gave up 0 bases and J gave up 2 bases; unmatched junction bases: 3. The CDR3 consists of 15 residues.

The chain recombines TRBV2 with TRBJ2-7, with a possible D match to TRBD2 (6 bases). Germline V CDR1 and CDR2: SNHLY, FYNNEI. V lost 6 bases and J lost 6, with 15 bases in between. The CDR3 length is 13 residues. CDR3 sequence reads: CASREAGLSEQYF. The DNA of the CDR3 is TGTGCCAGCAGAGAGGCGGGGCTCAGCGAGCAGTACTTC.

Concerning this clone: Other DNA sequences in the same sample also yield this CDR3. This chain links TRBV7-2 with TRBJ1-1, with D tentatively TRBD1 (6 bases). CDR1 and CDR2 (germline): SGHTA, FQGNSA. The V end lost 1 base, the J end lost 7 bases, and 16 bases lay between the germline ends. This CDR3 is built from 15 residues. CDR3 region: CASSLVSEVRGEAFF. The CDR3 DNA is TGTGCCAGCAGCTTAGTCAGCGAGGTCAGGGGTGAAGCTTTCTTT. The full variable domain, completed using reference TRBV7-2 and TRBJ1-1, is GAGVSQSPSNKVTEKGKDVELRCDPISGHTALYWYRQSLGQGLEFLIYFQGNSAPDKSGLPSDRFSAERTGGSVSTLTIQRTQQEDSAVYLCASSLVSEVRGEAFFGQGTRLTVV.